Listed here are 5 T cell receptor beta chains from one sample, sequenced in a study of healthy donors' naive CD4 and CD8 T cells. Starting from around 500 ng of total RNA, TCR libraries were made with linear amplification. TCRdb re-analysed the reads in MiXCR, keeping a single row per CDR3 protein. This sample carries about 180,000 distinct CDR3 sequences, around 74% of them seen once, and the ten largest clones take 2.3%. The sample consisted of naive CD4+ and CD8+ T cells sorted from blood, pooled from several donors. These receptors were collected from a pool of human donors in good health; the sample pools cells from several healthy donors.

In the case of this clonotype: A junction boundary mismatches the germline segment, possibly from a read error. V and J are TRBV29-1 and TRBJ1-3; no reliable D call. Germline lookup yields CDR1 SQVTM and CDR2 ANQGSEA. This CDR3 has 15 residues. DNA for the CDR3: TGCAGCATTGAGTCCCAGGCTAGCTCTGGAAACACCATATATTTT. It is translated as CSIESQASSGNTIYF.

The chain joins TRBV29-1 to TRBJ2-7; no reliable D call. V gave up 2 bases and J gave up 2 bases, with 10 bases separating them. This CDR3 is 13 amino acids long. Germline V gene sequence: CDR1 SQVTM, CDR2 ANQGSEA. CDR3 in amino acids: CSVELSQTYEQYF. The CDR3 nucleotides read TGCAGCGTTGAATTGAGTCAAACCTACGAGCAGTACTTC.

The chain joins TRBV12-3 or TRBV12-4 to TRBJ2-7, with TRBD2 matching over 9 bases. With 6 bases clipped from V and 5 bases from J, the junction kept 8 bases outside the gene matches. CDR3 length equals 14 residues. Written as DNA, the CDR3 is TGTGCCAGCAGACCTCTAGCGGGACTGGACGAGCAGTACTTC. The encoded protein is CASRPLAGLDEQYF.

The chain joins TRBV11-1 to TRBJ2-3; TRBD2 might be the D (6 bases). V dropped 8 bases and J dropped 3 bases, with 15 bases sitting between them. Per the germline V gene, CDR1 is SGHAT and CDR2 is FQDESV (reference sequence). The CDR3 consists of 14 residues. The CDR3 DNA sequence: TGTGCCAGCGGAAGGGACTGGGAGACAGATACGCAGTATTTT. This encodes CASGRDWETDTQYF. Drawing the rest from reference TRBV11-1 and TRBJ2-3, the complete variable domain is EAEVAQSPRYKITEKSQAVAFWCDPISGHATLYWYRQILGQGPELLVQFQDESVVDDSQLPKDRFSAERLKGVDSTLKIQPAELGDSAMYLCASGRDWETDTQYFGPGTRLTVL.

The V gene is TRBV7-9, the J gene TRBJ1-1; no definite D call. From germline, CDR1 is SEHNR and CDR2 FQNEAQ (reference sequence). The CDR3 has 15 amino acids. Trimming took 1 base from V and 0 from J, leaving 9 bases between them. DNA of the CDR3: TGTGCCAGCAGCTTAGATGTGGGAATGAACACTGAAGCTTTCTTT. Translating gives CASSLDVGMNTEAFF.